This T cell receptor beta chain was observed in a study of identical twins. A universal primer binding site was introduced by template switching. The final cDNA contained unique molecular identifiers. MiXCR, applied by TCRdb to the 5' RACE reads, yields one record per CDR3 protein. The data hold some 710,000 distinct CDR3 sequences, with 5.5% to 6.5% observed a single time. CDR3 length equals 18 residues. The germline V and J ends were trimmed by 4 bases and 0 bases, with 21 bases remaining between them. CDR1 and CDR2 from the germline V gene are LGHDT and YNNKEL (reference sequence). Sequences were obtained from naive T cells sorted from blood. This clonotype was obtained from a young man in good health. This chain links TRBV3-1 with TRBJ1-1; possible D gene TRBD1, 5 bases. The CDR3 DNA is TGTGCCAGCAGCCCCTCTCGTGGGACGCTCCACATGAACACTGAAGCTTTCTTT. Translation: CASSPSRGTLHMNTEAFF.